This T cell receptor (beta chain) was sequenced in a study of blood T cells in healthy people across ages. In its sample, this clonotype was seen many times. Germline V CDR1 and CDR2: ENHRY, SYGVKD. The CDR3 spans 18 residues. J was trimmed by 0 bases and V by 8 bases; bases with no gene match: 13. The second PCR ran roughly 6 to 11 cycles with a sample-barcoded 5' primer and J-beta primers. A template-switch adaptor that had 12 random nucleotides put a tag on each cDNA molecule. TCRdb reanalysed the 5' RACE reads using MiXCR and keeps one entry per CDR3 protein. Of about 590,000 distinct CDR3 sequences listed, around 31% are singletons.

V gene TRBV10-3 combines with J gene TRBJ2-6, with 7 nucleotides matching TRBD1. This sequence originates from an elderly woman in good health. The specimen sequenced was blood. The chain's CDR3 is CAIPSSRDRFSGANVLTF. DNA for the CDR3: TGTGCCATCCCTTCTTCCCGGGACAGATTCTCTGGGGCCAACGTCCTGACTTTC.